This is a list of T cell receptor beta chains from one sample in a study of beta chain features in type 1 diabetes. TCRdb's table, derived via immunoSEQ multiplex PCR, lists solely in-frame clones and lacks some. Among roughly 160,000 clones listed, 6.5% to 9.5% were seen once. The sequencing sample was made of central memory CD4+ T cells from blood. The receptors shown here come from a woman in her thirties or forties with type 1 diabetes. Both conserved end residues are part of each CDR3. Each record gives: CDR3 protein, CDR3 DNA, clone size, V gene, J gene, D gene. A D gene is named only where the DNA matches it firmly. Clone size is shown for a subset of rows, as once, few, many or a class of expanded clone.

CDR3: CASSSPGVEALHF; DNA: TGTGCCAGCAGCTCTCCCGGGGTGGAGGCCCTCCACTTT; size: many; V: TRBV5-4; J: TRBJ1-6; D: .
CDR3: CASSYSGTGVTYEQYF; DNA: TGTGCCAGCAGTTACTCGGGAACGGGGGTGACCTACGAGCAGTACTTC; size: .; V: TRBV6-5; J: TRBJ2-7; D: .
CDR3: CASSQRTQETQYF; DNA: TGCGCCAGCAGCCAAAGGACTCAAGAGACCCAGTACTTC; size: many; V: TRBV4-1; J: TRBJ2-5; D: .
CDR3: CASSLEPHFAPQHF; DNA: TGTGCCAGCAGTTTGGAGCCCCATTTCGCGCCCCAGCATTTT; size: few; V: TRBV28; J: TRBJ1-5; D: .
CDR3: CASSEPGGSHYEQYF; DNA: TGTGCCAGCAGTGAGCCCGGGGGGTCCCACTACGAGCAGTACTTC; size: .; V: TRBV2; J: TRBJ2-7; D: TRBD2
CDR3: CASSNGGLLRGYTF; DNA: TGTGCCAGCAGCAATGGGGGACTTCTTCGTGGCTACACCTTC; size: .; V: TRBV7-2; J: TRBJ1-2; D: .
CDR3: CASSLEAGGKNTGELFF; DNA: TGTGCCAGCAGCTTAGAGGCGGGGGGGAAGAACACCGGGGAGCTGTTTTTT; size: few; V: TRBV13; J: TRBJ2-2; D: TRBD2
CDR3: CASSPELSEAFF; DNA: TGTGCCAGCAGCCCGGAGTTGAGTGAAGCTTTCTTT; size: many; V: TRBV7-9; J: TRBJ1-1; D: .
CDR3: CSVARESKNIQYF; DNA: TGCAGCGTTGCCCGGGAATCCAAAAACATTCAGTACTTC; size: .; V: TRBV29-1; J: TRBJ2-4; D: .
CDR3: CASSPRTGSERLTYEQYF; DNA: TGTGCCAGCTCACCACGGACAGGCTCGGAACGGTTAACCTACGAGCAGTACTTC; size: .; V: TRBV18; J: TRBJ2-7; D: TRBD1
CDR3: CASSTPSDRDEQYF; DNA: TGTGCCAGCAGCACCCCTTCCGACAGGGACGAGCAGTACTTC; size: few; V: TRBV28; J: TRBJ2-7; D: TRBD1
CDR3: CASSLRAGGYEKLFF; DNA: TGTGCCAGCAGCTTACGTGCAGGGGGCTATGAAAAACTGTTTTTT; size: few; V: TRBV7-2; J: TRBJ1-4; D: TRBD1
CDR3: CASSLEGQYNQPQHF; DNA: TGCGCCAGCAGCTTGGAGGGGCAGTACAATCAGCCCCAGCATTTT; size: few; V: TRBV5-1; J: TRBJ1-5; D: .
CDR3: CASSFSGTLATEAFF; DNA: TGTGCCAGCAGCTTCTCCGGGACTCTGGCTACTGAAGCTTTCTTT; size: many; V: TRBV5-6; J: TRBJ1-1; D: .
CDR3: CSVERDTQYF; DNA: TGCAGCGTCGAGAGGGATACGCAGTATTTT; size: many; V: TRBV29-1; J: TRBJ2-3; D: .